This entry features one T cell receptor (beta chain) sequence. Its specificity is not known. This sample was taken from a study of T cells expressing NK-cell markers. With the 5' RACE reads reprocessed, TCRdb shows one record per CDR3 protein and no DNA. The sample table includes about 160,000 distinct CDR3 sequences. Study-level results: Once again these clonotypes came out on top in the CD3+CD56-NKG2C+ fraction of a few donors.

Looked up from germline, CDR1 is MNHNS and CDR2 is SASEGT. CDR3 length: 15 amino acids. The chain carries TRBV6-1 and TRBJ2-1; the D call from TCRdb, TRBD1, cannot be confirmed without DNA. The specimen was blood T cells: a sorted CD56 or NKG2C T cell subset, CD4+ or CD8+ T cells, or bulk PBMC T cells (not recorded which). This sequence was found in a man aged 18-69 years in good health. The CDR3 region is CASRKAGGHYNEQFF.